There are many counts of the clone carrying this T cell receptor beta chain. Its antigen is unknown. TCRdb re-derived calls from the 5' RACE reads in MiXCR, one entry per CDR3 protein. The sample has 350,000 to 500,000 distinct CDR3 sequences, more than 15% seen once; the top ten hold around a fifth. Trimming left V 0 bases short and J 6 bases short, with 4 bases between. Looked up from germline, CDR1 is LGHNA and CDR2 is YNFKEQ. The length of the CDR3 is 12 residues. The source of the sample is a study of T-cell memory formation after mild COVID-19. Findings and caveats of the study: The main location of contracting CD4+ clones was CM and EM, and that of contracting CD8+ clones was EMRA.

The specimen was PBMCs or a T cell subset sorted from them (not recorded which). This receptor was identified in a young man who had mild COVID-19 (a few samples of this study predate the infection). Cell type and time point are not known. This sequence joins TRBV4-2 and TRBJ2-3; D gene unclear. The CDR3 spells CASSQDRDTQYF. The CDR3 DNA sequence: TGTGCCAGCAGCCAAGATCGGGATACGCAGTATTTT.